A selection of T cell receptor beta chains follows, all from one sample in a study of OX40 agonist ivuxolimab in advanced cancers. Data came from immunoSEQ multiplex PCR; TCRdb stores just in-frame clones and leaves some out. The sample has 65,000 to 90,000 clones, 91% seen once. The sample was CD4+ or CD8+ T cells sorted from blood, taken in a trial of the OX40 agonist ivuxolimab. These receptors came from an adult with an advanced solid tumor such as melanoma, head and neck, liver or kidney cancer. Each CDR3 is given without its conserved first and last residue. The size entry is marked missing in some rows and otherwise reads once, few, many or a size class.

>.|TRBV9|TRBJ2-3
ASSPHGARDTQY
>many|TRBV4-1|TRBJ2-3
ASSQSPLSAGELTDTQY
>once|TRBV4-3|TRBJ2-1
ASSPHGGPGATYNEQF
>.|TRBV12-5|TRBJ1-4
ASADDRGPNEKLF
>.|TRBV11-3|TRBJ2-1
ASSLPHTPGGGDYNEQF
>.|TRBV4-1|TRBJ1-5
ASSQVWDNSNQPQH
>.|TRBV7-6|TRBJ2-1
ASSLGVSSGSFGEQF
>.|TRBV28|TRBJ1-1
ASRETDSAYMNTEAF
>once|TRBV19|TRBJ1-2
ASRIPPANGYT
>.|TRBV2|TRBJ1-2
ASSAENSHYGYT
>.|TRBV6-5|TRBJ2-1
ASSYGTSGRNEQF
>few|TRBV12-5|TRBJ1-5
ASGLVQVSNQPQH
>.|TRBV5-4|TRBJ1-4
ASSFAGTGVEKLF
>.|TRBV6-1|TRBJ2-7
ASSRLTYEQY
>.|TRBV5-4|TRBJ2-2
ASSQGDRGLTGELF
>.|TRBV6-1|TRBJ1-3
ASSEQGWVSGNTIY
>.|TRBV27|TRBJ1-3
ASSPINSDRGAGNTIY
>few|TRBV6-1|TRBJ2-7
ASSERGLAVYEQY
>.|TRBV7-9|TRBJ2-3
ASSVLGGADTQY
>.|TRBV4-2|TRBJ2-6
ASSPELAGVAGANVLT
>.|TRBV5-6|TRBJ2-3
ASSYEMAGGRGTQY
>.|TRBV30|TRBJ1-3
AWSVEAISSGNTIY
>.|TRBV28|TRBJ2-1
ASSLAGGGNEQF
>.|TRBV2|TRBJ2-3
ASEGLAVSTDTQY
>.|TRBV2|TRBJ1-2
ASSEAPSGPYGYT
>.|TRBV30|TRBJ1-1
ACIRRRVTEAF
>.|TRBV4-3|TRBJ2-3
ASSPGLLHSTDTQY
>.|TRBV30|TRBJ2-3
AWSSGAGTDTQY
>.|TRBV6-1|TRBJ1-2
ASSEVWTGDYGYT
>.|TRBV27|TRBJ2-3
ASSLASTDTQY
>.|TRBV28|TRBJ1-1
ASSFLEQGLAF
>.|TRBV5-4|TRBJ2-7
ASSLAPSYEQY
>.|TRBV30|TRBJ1-1
AWETGQVNTEAF
>once|TRBV27|TRBJ2-3
ASSLVHADTQY
>.|TRBV14|TRBJ1-2
ASSQVAERQGRDGYT
>.|TRBV5-6|TRBJ2-7
ASSLSGRIYEQY